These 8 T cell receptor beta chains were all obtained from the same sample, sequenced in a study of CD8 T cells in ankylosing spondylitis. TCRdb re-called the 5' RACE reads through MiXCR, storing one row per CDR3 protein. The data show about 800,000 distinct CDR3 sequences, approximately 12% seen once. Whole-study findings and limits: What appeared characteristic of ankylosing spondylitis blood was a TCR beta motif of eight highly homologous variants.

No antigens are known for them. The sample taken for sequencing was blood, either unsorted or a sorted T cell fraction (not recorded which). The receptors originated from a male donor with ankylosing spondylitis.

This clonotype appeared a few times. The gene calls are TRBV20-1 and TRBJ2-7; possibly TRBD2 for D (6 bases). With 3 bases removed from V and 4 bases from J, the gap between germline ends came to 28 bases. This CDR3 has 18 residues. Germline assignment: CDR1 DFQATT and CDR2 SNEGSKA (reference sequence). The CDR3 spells CSASGGSLGRAGTYEQYF. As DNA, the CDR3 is TGCAGTGCTAGTGGAGGGTCCCTAGGGCGGGCCGGCACTTACGAGCAGTACTTC.

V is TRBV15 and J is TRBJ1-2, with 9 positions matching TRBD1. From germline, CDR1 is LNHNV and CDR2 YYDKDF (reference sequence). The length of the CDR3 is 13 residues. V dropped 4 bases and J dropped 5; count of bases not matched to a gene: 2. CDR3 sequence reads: CATSTDRGYGYTF. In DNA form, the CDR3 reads TGTGCCACCAGCACCGACAGGGGGTATGGCTACACCTTC.

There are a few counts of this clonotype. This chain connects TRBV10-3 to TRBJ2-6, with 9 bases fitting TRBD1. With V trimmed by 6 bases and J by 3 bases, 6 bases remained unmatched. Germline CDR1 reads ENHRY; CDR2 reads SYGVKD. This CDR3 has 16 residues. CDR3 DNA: TGTGCCATCAGGCCCGGACAGGGGAGTGGGGCCAACGTCCTGACTTTC. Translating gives CAIRPGQGSGANVLTF.

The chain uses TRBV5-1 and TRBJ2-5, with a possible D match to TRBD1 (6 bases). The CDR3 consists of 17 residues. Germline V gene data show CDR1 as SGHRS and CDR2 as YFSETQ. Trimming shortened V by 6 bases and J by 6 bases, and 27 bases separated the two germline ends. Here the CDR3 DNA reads TGCGCCAGCACCGGTCGGGGCCCGTACAGGGAGACCCAGACCCAGTACTTC. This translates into CASTGRGPYRETQTQYF. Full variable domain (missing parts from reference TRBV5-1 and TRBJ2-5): KAGVTQTPRYLIKTRGQQVTLSCSPISGHRSVSWYQQTPGQGLQFLFEYFSETQRNKGNFPGRFSGRQFSNSRSEMNVSTLELGDSALYLCASTGRGPYRETQTQYFGPGTRLLVL.

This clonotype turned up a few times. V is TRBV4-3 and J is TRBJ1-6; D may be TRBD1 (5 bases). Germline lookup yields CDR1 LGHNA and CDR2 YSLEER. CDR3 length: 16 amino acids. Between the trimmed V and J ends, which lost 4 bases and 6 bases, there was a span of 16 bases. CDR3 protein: CASSPRHEGPNSPLHF. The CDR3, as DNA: TGCGCCAGCAGCCCCCGCCACGAGGGACCTAATTCACCCCTCCACTTT.

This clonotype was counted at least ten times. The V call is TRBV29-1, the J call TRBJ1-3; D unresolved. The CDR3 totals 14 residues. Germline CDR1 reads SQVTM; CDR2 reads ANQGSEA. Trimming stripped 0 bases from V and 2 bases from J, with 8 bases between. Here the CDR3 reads CSVEDPLAGNTIYF. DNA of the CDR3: TGCAGCGTTGAAGACCCCCTGGCTGGAAACACCATATATTTT. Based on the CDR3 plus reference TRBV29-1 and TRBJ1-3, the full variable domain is SAVISQKPSRDICQRGTSLTIQCQVDSQVTMMFWYRQQPGQSLTLIATANQGSEATYESGFVIDKFPISRPNLTFSTLTVSNMSPEDSSIYLCSVEDPLAGNTIYFGEGSWLTVV.

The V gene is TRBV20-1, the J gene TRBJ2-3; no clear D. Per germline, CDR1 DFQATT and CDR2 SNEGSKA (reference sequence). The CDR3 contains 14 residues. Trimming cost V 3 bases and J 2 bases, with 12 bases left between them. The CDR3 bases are TGCAGTGCTAGTCGGGCAGCAAACACAGATACGCAGTATTTT. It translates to CSASRAANTDTQYF.

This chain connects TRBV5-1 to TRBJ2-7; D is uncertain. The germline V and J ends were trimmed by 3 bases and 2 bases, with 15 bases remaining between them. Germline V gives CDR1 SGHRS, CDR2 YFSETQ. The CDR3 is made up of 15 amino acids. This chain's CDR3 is CASSSNIRNPYEQYF. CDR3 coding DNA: TGCGCCAGCAGCTCAAATATCAGAAACCCCTACGAGCAGTACTTC.